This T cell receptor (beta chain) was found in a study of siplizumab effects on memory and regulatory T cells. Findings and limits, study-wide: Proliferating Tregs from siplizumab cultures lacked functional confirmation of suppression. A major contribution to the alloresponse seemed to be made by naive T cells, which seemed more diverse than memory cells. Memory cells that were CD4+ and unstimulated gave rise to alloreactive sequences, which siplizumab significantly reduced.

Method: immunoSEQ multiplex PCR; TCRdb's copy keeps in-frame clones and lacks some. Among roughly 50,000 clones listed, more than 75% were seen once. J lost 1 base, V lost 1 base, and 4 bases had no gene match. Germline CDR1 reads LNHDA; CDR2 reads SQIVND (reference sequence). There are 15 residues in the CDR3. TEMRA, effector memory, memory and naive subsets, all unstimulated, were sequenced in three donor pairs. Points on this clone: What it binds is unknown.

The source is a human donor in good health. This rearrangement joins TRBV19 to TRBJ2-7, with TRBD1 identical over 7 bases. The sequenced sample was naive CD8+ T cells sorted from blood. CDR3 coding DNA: TGTGCCAGTAGTATAGGACAGGGAATGTCCTACGAGCAGTACTTC. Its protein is CASSIGQGMSYEQYF. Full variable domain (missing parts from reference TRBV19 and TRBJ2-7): DGGITQSPKYLFRKEGQNVTLSCEQNLNHDAMYWYRQDPGQGLRLIYYSQIVNDFQKGDIAEGYSVSREKKESFPLTVTSAQKNPTAFYLCASSIGQGMSYEQYFGPGTRLTVT.